This T cell receptor beta chain was obtained from a study of blood T cell repertoires in COVID-19 (dated by TCRdb to about 2020). With regard to the full study: Samples covering the acute and convalescent phases of COVID-19 were provided by collaborators in the United States, Italy and Spain. The material from the prospective study consisted of cDNA or gDNA derived from T cells, B-cell-depleted T cells, or PBMCs. Subjects who had been exposed to COVID-19, were actively infected with it, or had recovered from it provided the deeply sampled blood TCRbeta repertoires that made up the dataset. A freely available public database, intended as a resource for researchers studying the immune response to SARS-CoV-2, is where the repertoires were released. The samples were drawn from two sources: the first 160 participants of the ongoing ImmuneRACE study, and 1,254 subjects contributed by 6 global collaborators. Nearly every sample came with metadata listing a de-identified subject ID, COVID-19 status, age in years and sex. Where HLA class I and class II types were available, the types were taken from metadata supplied by the sample provider, not from assay-based typing. The full study reports these points: How much clinical and demographic metadata was included differed by source and by participant, and the metadata was provided uncurated.

A second Seattle source provided samples from volunteer blood donors who had recovered from COVID-19. Each collaborating institution followed its own protocols to collect whole blood in K2EDTA tubes. For TCRbeta analysis, collaborators shipped samples as frozen whole blood, isolated PBMCs, or DNA extracted from either of those sample types. This clone occurred once. What antigen it recognizes has not been identified. Base quality data are lacking; no much larger clone is found one base away. The immunoSEQ Assay, a bias-controlled multiplex PCR, was used to amplify TCRbeta CDR3 regions from genomic DNA. As for the original processing: Within the assay, amplification of reference gene primers was used to estimate how many nucleated cells each sample contained. To quantify the absolute abundance of each unique TCRbeta CDR3 rearrangement, sequence reads were collapsed and filtered. For each sample, productive Simpson clonality was calculated as the square root of Simpson's diversity index over productive rearrangements. TCRdb took this table from immuneACCESS and kept in-frame rearrangements with V and J called. Such tables lack part of the clones; where checked against another copy, unresolved V genes explain under half of the gap, and the rest is unexplained. D and trimming were read from the DNA, whereas the V and J calls and clone size are those reported in that table. A total of some 300,000 clones appear in this sample, around 88% of them only once. About 7% of the sample goes to the ten largest clones.

Between the V and J ends, shortened by 0 bases and 5 bases respectively, the junction contains 13 bases. For CDR1 and CDR2, the germline V gene (reference sequence) lists LGHDT and YNNKEL. From the cysteine up to the phenylalanine, the CDR3 has a length of 15 residues. Only the CDR3 DNA stays, 45 bases, in frame from base 1. Source material: peripheral blood. The clonotype originates from a woman in her 30s who had recovered from COVID-19. The V and J segments used are TRBV3-1 (or the pseudogene TRBV3-2) and TRBJ1-2; a tentative D match to TRBD1 spans 5 bases. The CDR3 here reads CASSQDRGGRYGYTF. In nucleotides, the sequence is TGTGCCAGCAGCCAAGATCGGGGGGGGAGGTATGGCTACACCTTC.